The 9 T cell receptor beta chains in this list originate from one sample, sequenced in a study of T cell responses to AZD1222 COVID-19 vaccine. Clones were sequenced by immunoSEQ multiplex PCR, and TCRdb holds only the in-frame ones, with some missing. Seen here are roughly 140,000 clones, 82% observed once, and the top ten hold about 3.8%. Sequenced here: peripheral blood, sampled on day 0 of MenACWY control vaccination. These receptors were obtained from an adult in good health.

This sequence joins TRBV13 and TRBJ1-4, with 11 bases matching TRBD1. This CDR3 contains 16 residues. CDR1 PRHDT and CDR2 FYEKMQ come from the germline V gene (reference sequence). The V segment lost 5 bases and the J segment 2 bases; nucleotides outside the gene matches: 4. This chain's CDR3 is CASSKDRGLTNEKLFF. CDR3 nucleotides: TGTGCCAGCAGCAAGGACAGGGGGCTTACTAATGAAAAACTGTTTTTT.

This chain uses TRBV12-3 or TRBV12-4 with TRBJ2-2; D call uncertain. The V gene lost 7 bases and the J gene lost 8 bases, with 11 bases spanning the gap. The CDR3 consists of 12 residues. The CDR3 nucleotides are TGTGCCAGCACTCTGGGCAGTGGGGAGCTGTTTTTT. Residues: CASTLGSGELFF.

The V gene is TRBV27, the J gene TRBJ1-2; D unclear. Between the trimmed V and J ends, which lost 7 bases and 8 bases, there was a span of 17 bases. The CDR3 consists of 13 residues. Germline CDR1 and CDR2: MNHEY and SMNVEV (reference sequence). CDR3 coding DNA: TGTGCCAGCACCACTGCTAGGGTGGGCGGCTACACCTTC. Translated: CASTTARVGGYTF.

The chain is built from TRBV6-1 and TRBJ2-1; D is unresolved. Deletions cut 2 bases from V and 7 bases from J, with 9 bases between. This CDR3 has 13 residues. Germline-derived CDR1 and CDR2 are MNHNS and SASEGT. The CDR3 DNA is TGTGCCAGCAGTGAAAAGTCGGGTAATGAGCAGTTCTTC. Translation: CASSEKSGNEQFF.

The chain employs TRBV7-2 and TRBJ2-2; the D gene is possibly TRBD1 (5 bases). This CDR3 has 15 amino acids. Trimming removed 5 bases at V and 3 bases at J, with 13 bases between. CDR1 SGHTA and CDR2 FQGNSA come from the germline V gene. As DNA, the CDR3 is TGTGCCAGCAGCAGCAGGGTTGTGGACACCGGGGAGCTGTTTTTT. Its protein product is CASSSRVVDTGELFF.

The rearrangement uses TRBV6-1 and TRBJ1-1; 9 nucleotides line up with TRBD1. The germline V gene has CDR1 MNHNS and CDR2 SASEGT. V shed 4 bases, J shed 0 bases, and the junction held 6 bases outside the gene matches. The CDR3 is 16 amino acids. The DNA of the CDR3 is TGTGCCAGCAGTGTGGGGGGACAGGGTATGAACACTGAAGCTTTCTTT. Amino acid sequence: CASSVGGQGMNTEAFF.

This clone was recorded a few times. The gene calls are TRBV2 and TRBJ2-1; the D is unclear. This CDR3 is built from 15 residues. Trimming left V 2 bases short and J 0 bases short, with 8 bases between. Looked up from germline, CDR1 is SNHLY and CDR2 is FYNNEI. DNA of the CDR3: TGTGCCAGCAGTGAAACCGGAAGCTCCTACAATGAGCAGTTCTTC. Protein sequence: CASSETGSSYNEQFF.

This chain links TRBV7-8 with TRBJ2-1; TRBD2 aligns across 7 bases. CDR3 size: 15 residues. With V trimmed by 0 bases and J by 9 bases, 8 bases remained unmatched. Germline CDR1 and CDR2: SGHVS and FQNEAQ. Here the CDR3 DNA reads TGTGCCAGCAGCTTAGCGGGGTATCGCGGGGGTGAGCAGTTCTTC. Its protein product is CASSLAGYRGGEQFF. Variable domain in full (rest from reference TRBV7-8 and TRBJ2-1): GAGVSQSPRYKVAKRGQDVALRCDPISGHVSLFWYQQALGQGPEFLTYFQNEAQLDKSGLPSDRFFAERPEGSVSTLKIQRTQQEDSAVYLCASSLAGYRGGEQFFGPGTRLTVL.

This chain connects TRBV11-1 to TRBJ1-2, with 8 bases identical to TRBD1. With 5 bases clipped from V and 2 bases from J, the junction kept 4 bases outside the gene matches. This CDR3 is 14 amino acids long. CDR1 and CDR2 (germline): SGHAT, FQDESV (reference sequence). In DNA, the CDR3 is TGTGCCAGCAGCCCCACAGGGGGGAACTATGGCTACACCTTC. Protein product: CASSPTGGNYGYTF.